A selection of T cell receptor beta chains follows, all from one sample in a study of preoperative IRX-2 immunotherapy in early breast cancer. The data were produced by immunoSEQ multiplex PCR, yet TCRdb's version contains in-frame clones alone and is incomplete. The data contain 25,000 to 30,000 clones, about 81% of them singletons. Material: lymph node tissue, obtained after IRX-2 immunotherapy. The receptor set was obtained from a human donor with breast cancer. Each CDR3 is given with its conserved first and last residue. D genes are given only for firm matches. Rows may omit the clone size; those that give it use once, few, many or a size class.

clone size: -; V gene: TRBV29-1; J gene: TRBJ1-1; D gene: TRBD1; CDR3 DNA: TGCAGCGCACCCATGGGACAGGGGTTTAAAGCTTTCTTT; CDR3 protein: CSAPMGQGFKAFF
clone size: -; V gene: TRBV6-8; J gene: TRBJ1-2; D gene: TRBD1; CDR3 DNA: TGTGCCAGCAGTTACCGCCGGACAGGGGGAGGATATGGCTACACCTTC; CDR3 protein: CASSYRRTGGGYGYTF
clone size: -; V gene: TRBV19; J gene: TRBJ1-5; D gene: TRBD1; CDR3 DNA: TGTGCCAGTAGTATCAGGGGGGGAGAGCAGCCCCAGCATTTT; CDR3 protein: CASSIRGGEQPQHF
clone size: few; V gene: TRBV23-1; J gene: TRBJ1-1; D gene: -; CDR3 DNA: TGCGCCAGCAGTTTTACCGGGGTTAACACTGAAGCTTTCTTT; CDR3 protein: CASSFTGVNTEAFF
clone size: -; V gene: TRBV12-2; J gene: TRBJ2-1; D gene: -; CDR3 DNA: TGTGCAAGTCGCCTTCTCTCACAGCTAGCGGGGGGTGATGAGCAGTTCTTC; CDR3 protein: CASRLLSQLAGGDEQFF
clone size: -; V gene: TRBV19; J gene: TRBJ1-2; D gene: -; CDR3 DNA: TGTGCCAGTTATACCCCCGTCCCACGGTTAAATAGCTATGGCTACACCTTC; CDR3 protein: CASYTPVPRLNSYGYTF
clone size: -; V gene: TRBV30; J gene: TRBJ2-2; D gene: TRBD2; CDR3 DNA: TGTGCCTGGAGTGTTCGGCTAGCGGGGAACACCGGGGAGCTGTTTTTT; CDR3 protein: CAWSVRLAGNTGELFF
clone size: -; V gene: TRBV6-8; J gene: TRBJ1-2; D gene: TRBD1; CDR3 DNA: TGTGCCAGCAGTTCGACAGGGGTCTCATCGTGGGGCTACACCTTC; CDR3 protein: CASSSTGVSSWGYTF
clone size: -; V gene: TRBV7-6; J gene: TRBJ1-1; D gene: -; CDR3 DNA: TGTGCCAGCAGCTATTGGGGGCTGGAGACTGAAGCTTTCTTT; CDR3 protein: CASSYWGLETEAFF
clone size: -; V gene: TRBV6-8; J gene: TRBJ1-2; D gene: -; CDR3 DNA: TGTGCCAGCAGTACGCCGAACGCGAACTATGGCTACACCTTC; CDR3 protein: CASSTPNANYGYTF
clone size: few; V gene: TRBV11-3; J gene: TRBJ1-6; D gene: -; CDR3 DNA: TGTGCCAGCAGCTTGGATGGGAGTGGGCCTTCACCCCTCCACTTT; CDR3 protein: CASSLDGSGPSPLHF
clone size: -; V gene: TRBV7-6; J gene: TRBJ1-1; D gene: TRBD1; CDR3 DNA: TGTGCCAGCAGCACGGGACAGGGGTGGAACACTGAAGCTTTCTTT; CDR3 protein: CASSTGQGWNTEAFF
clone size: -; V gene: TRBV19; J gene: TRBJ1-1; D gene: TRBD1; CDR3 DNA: TGTGCCAGTAGTATCCTAAACCCCGGGCAGGGGGGCACTGAAGCTTTCTTT; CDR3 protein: CASSILNPGQGGTEAFF
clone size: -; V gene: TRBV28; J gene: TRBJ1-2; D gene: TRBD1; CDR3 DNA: TGTGCCAGCAGCCCCGGACAGGGGGATGGCTACACCTTC; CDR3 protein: CASSPGQGDGYTF
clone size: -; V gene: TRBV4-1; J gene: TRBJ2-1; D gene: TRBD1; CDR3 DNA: TGCGCCAGCAGCGTAGACAGGGGTTCCTACAATGAGCAGTTCTTC; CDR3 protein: CASSVDRGSYNEQFF
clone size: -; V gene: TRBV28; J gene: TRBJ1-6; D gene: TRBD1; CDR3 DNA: TGTGCCAGCAGTCCACTAGGACAGGGAGGTGGATCACCCCTCCACTTT; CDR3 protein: CASSPLGQGGGSPLHF
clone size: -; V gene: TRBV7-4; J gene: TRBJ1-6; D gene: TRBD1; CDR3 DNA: TGTGCCAGCAGCGTTCTACAGGGGCCAGGTTCACCCCTCCACTTT; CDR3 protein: CASSVLQGPGSPLHF
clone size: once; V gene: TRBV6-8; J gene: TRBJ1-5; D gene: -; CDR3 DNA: TGTGCCAGCAAAGAAGTGCCAGGGAAGGCGGATCAGCCCCAGCATTTT; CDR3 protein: CASKEVPGKADQPQHF
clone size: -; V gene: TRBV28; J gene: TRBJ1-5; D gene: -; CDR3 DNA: TGTGCCAGCAGTTTCGGTAGCAATCAGCCCCAGCATTTT; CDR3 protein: CASSFGSNQPQHF
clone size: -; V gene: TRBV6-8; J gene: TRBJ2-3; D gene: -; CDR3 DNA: TGTGCCAGCAGGAGGTCCGGGGGCGCAGATACGCAGTATTTT; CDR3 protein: CASRRSGGADTQYF
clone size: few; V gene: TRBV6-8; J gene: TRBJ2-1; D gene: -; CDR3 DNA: TGTGCCAGCAGGACTTCCAGTTACAATGAGCAGTTCTTC; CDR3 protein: CASRTSSYNEQFF
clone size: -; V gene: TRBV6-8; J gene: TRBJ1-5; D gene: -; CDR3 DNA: TGTGCCAGCAGTTATGGGTTTAATAGCAATCAGCCCCAGCATTTT; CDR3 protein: CASSYGFNSNQPQHF
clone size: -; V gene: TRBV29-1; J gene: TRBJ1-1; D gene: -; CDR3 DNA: TGCAGCGTTGAAACCTTCGGGGAGAACACTGAAGCTTTCTTT; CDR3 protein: CSVETFGENTEAFF
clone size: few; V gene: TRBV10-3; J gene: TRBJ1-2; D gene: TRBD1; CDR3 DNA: TGTGCCAGCGAAAATCCGGGACAGTTGAACTATGGCTACACCTTC; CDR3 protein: CASENPGQLNYGYTF
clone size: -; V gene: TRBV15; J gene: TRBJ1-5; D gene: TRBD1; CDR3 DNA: TGTGCCACCAGCAGAGGACAGGGGAATCAGCCCCAGCATTTT; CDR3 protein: CATSRGQGNQPQHF
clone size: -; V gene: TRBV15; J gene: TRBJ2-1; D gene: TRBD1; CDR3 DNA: TGTGCCACCAGCCCGTTTCCAGGGACAGGGTCTTTCAATGAGCAGTTCTTC; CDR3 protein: CATSPFPGTGSFNEQFF
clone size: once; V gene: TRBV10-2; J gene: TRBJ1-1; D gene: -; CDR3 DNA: TGCGCCAGCAGTGAGGCGGGGGGCGAAACTGAAGCTTTCTTT; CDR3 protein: CASSEAGGETEAFF
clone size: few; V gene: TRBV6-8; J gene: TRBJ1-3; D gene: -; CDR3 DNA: TGTGCCAGCAGCCGGGAATGGGGCTCTGGAAACACCATATATTTT; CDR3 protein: CASSREWGSGNTIYF
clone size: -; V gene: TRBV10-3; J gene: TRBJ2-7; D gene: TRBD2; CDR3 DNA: TGTGCCAGCCGACGGGGGAGGGCCTACGAGCAGTACTTC; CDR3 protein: CASRRGRAYEQYF
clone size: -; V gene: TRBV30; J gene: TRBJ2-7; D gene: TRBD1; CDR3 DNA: TGTGCCTGGAGTGCAGGCCGGACAGGGGCTTACGAGCAGTACTTC; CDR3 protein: CAWSAGRTGAYEQYF
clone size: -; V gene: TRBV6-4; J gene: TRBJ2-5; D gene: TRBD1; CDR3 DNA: TGTGCCTCCGGGACAGTCCAAGAGACCCAGTACTTC; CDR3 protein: CASGTVQETQYF
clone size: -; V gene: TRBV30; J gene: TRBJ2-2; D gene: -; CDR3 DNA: TGTGCCTGGAGCAGGGGAACCGGGGAGCTGTTTTTT; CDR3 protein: CAWSRGTGELFF
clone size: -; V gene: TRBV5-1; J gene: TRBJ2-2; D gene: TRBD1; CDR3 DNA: TGCGCCAGCAGCTTGATACAGGGGGGATCCGGGGAGCTGTTTTTT; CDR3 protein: CASSLIQGGSGELFF
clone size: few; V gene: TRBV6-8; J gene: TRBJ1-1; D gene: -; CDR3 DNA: TGTGCCAGCAGAGGCAGGGGCTCCCCCTTAGCTTTCTTT; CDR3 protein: CASRGRGSPLAFF
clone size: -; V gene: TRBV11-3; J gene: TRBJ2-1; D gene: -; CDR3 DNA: TGTGCCAGCAGTCGAACGGGACTGATCAATGAGCAGTTCTTC; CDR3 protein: CASSRTGLINEQFF
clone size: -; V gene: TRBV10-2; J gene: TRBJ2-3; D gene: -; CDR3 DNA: TGCGCCAGCTCGAAGGGCGGGGAGGATACGCAGTATTTT; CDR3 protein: CASSKGGEDTQYF
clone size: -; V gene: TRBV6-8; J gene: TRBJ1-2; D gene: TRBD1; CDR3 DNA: TGTGCCAGCAGTTACTTGGGACAGTCCCCCTATGGCTACACCTTC; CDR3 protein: CASSYLGQSPYGYTF
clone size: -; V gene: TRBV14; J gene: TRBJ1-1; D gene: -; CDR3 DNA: TGTGCCAGCAGCCAATATCAGATAGCTTTCTTT; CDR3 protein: CASSQYQIAFF
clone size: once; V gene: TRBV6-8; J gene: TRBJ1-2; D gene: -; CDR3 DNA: TGTGCCAGCACCCCCTGGGCAGAGGGGGGCTACACCTTC; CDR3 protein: CASTPWAEGGYTF
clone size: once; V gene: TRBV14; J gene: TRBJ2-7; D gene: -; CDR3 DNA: TGTGCCAGCAGCCAAGACCCGGGGAGCTCCTACGAGCAGTACTTC; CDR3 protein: CASSQDPGSSYEQYF
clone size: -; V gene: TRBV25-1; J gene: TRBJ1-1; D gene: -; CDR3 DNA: TGTGCCAGCAGTCCGACACTAATGAACACTGAAGCTTTCTTT; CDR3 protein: CASSPTLMNTEAFF
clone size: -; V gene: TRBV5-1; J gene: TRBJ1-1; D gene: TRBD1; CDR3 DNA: TGCGCCAGCAGTTATACAGGGGGAGGCACTGAAGCTTTCTTT; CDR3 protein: CASSYTGGGTEAFF
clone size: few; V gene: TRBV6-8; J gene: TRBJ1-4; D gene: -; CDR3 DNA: TGTGCCAGCAGCCTGAGGGGGGAAGAAAAACTGTTTTTT; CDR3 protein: CASSLRGEEKLFF
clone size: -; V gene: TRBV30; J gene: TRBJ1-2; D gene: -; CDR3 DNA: TGTGCCTGGAGTAAGGGTTCGGGACGGGTATATGGCTACACCTTC; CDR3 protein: CAWSKGSGRVYGYTF
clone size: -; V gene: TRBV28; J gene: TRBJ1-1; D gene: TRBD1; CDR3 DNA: TGTGCCAGCAGAGCTATTCAGGGACAGCTTGAAGCTTTCTTT; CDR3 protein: CASRAIQGQLEAFF
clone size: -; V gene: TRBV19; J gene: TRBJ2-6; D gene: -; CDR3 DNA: TGTGCCAGTAGTATACTGGGGTTACCTGGGGCCAACGTCCTGACTTTC; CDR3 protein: CASSILGLPGANVLTF
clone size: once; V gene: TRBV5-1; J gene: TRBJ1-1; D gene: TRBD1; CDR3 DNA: TGCGCCAGCATCATACAGGGGGCGGGTGGGACTGAAGCTTTCTTT; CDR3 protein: CASIIQGAGGTEAFF
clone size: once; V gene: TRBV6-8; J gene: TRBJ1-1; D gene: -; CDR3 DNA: TGTGCCAGCACGGGCGCCATGAACACTGAAGCTTTCTTT; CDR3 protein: CASTGAMNTEAFF
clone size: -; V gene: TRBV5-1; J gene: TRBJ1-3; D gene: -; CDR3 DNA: TGCGCCAGCAGCTTGGCCGGCATTTTGGGAAACACCATATATTTT; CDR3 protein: CASSLAGILGNTIYF
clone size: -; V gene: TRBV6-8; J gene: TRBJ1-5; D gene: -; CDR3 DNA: TGTGCCAGCACCAGACAGACCAACAGCAATCAGCCCCAGCATTTT; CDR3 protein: CASTRQTNSNQPQHF
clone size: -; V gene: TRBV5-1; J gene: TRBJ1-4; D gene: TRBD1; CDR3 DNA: TGCGCCAGCAGCCCACAGGCAGGGGGCGCCGGGCCGGGTGAAAAACTGTTTTTT; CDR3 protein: CASSPQAGGAGPGEKLFF
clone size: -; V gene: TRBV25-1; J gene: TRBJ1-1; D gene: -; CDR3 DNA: TGTGCCAGCAGTGAATGGGCGGCAGCCCGCGAGACTGAAGCTTTCTTT; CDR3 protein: CASSEWAAARETEAFF
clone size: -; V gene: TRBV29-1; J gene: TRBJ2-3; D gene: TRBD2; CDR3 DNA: TGCAGCGTCCCCTACGGGGGGGCCTTAAATACGCAGTATTTT; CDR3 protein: CSVPYGGALNTQYF
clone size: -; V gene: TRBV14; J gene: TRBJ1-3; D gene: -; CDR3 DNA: TGTGCCAGCAGCCATGAGGTCGCCGCGGGAAACACCATATATTTT; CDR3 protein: CASSHEVAAGNTIYF
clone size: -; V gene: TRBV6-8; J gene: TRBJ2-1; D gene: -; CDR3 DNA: TGTGCCAGCAGTGGGGATTGGGAAGGTCTTAGTGAGCAGTTCTTC; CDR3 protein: CASSGDWEGLSEQFF